The 26 T cell receptor beta chains below were found in one sample sequenced in a study of cytomegalovirus exposure and HLA in healthy donors. This PCR relied on a set of 60 Vbeta primers and 13 Jbeta primers. TCRdb's copy holds only in-frame clones and misses some; the assay was immunoSEQ multiplex PCR. The sample lists approximately 160,000 clones, around 70% seen once, with about 4.5% in the top ten. The sequenced sample was PBMCs. These receptors were taken from a man younger than 35 in good health and CMV-seropositive.

The table lists this clone with a count of one. CDR3 residues: CAISESTVEVRYF. In DNA, the CDR3 is TGTGCCATCAGTGAGTCAACCGTCGAAGTTAGGTACTTC. The V and J genes are TRBV10-3 and TRBJ2-5; D is undetermined. The CDR3 loop spans 13 amino acids. Trimming removed 0 bases from V and 13 bases from J, with 15 bases in between. In germline, CDR1 is ENHRY, CDR2 SYGVKD.

The chain uses TRBV5-1 and TRBJ1-1; 7 bases are a match to TRBD1. Germline V gives CDR1 SGHRS, CDR2 YFSETQ. The CDR3 loop spans 13 amino acids. V shed 5 bases and J 5 bases; nucleotides not matched to a gene: 6. The CDR3 nucleotides are TGCGCCAGCAGTCAGGGGGTGAGGACTGAAGCTTTCTTT. Translating it yields CASSQGVRTEAFF.

This chain joins TRBV25-1 and TRBJ2-3; D is undetermined. The germline V and J ends were trimmed by 8 bases and 0 bases, with 18 bases remaining between them. The CDR3 is 16 amino acids. Germline V gives CDR1 MGHDK, CDR2 SYGVNS. For the CDR3, the DNA is TGTGCCAGCTCAATTCGCACTCTGACTAGCACAGATACGCAGTATTTT. As protein: CASSIRTLTSTDTQYF.

This clone was observed a single time. This rearrangement joins TRBV30 to TRBJ2-1; D unclear. Trimming removed 0 bases from V and 4 bases from J, with 7 bases in between. In germline, CDR1 is GTSNPN, CDR2 SVGIG (reference sequence). The CDR3 has 13 residues. The CDR3 protein is CAWSVASYNEQFF. CDR3 nucleotide sequence: TGTGCCTGGAGTGTAGCATCGTACAATGAGCAGTTCTTC.

This chain joins TRBV27 and TRBJ1-1; D remains unclear. The CDR3 length is 13 residues. V was trimmed by 5 bases and J by 10 bases, leaving 17 bases between them. Germline CDR1 MNHEY, CDR2 SMNVEV (reference sequence). CDR3 region: CASSPFPGDRAFF. Here the CDR3 DNA reads TGTGCCAGCAGTCCATTTCCGGGAGATAGAGCTTTCTTT.

The V gene is TRBV2, the J gene TRBJ2-7; the match to TRBD2 covers 8 bases. The germline V gene encodes CDR1 SNHLY and CDR2 FYNNEI. With 8 bases clipped from V and 3 bases from J, the junction kept 9 bases outside the gene matches. The CDR3 runs 14 residues. The CDR3 loop is CASREGGGGYEQYV. In nucleotides, the CDR3 is TGTGCCAGCCGGGAGGGGGGCGGAGGCTACGAGCAGTACGTC.

The gene calls are TRBV5-6 and TRBJ1-1; D unclear. Deletions cut 1 base from V and 11 bases from J, with 15 bases between. There are 13 residues in the CDR3. Germline CDR1 is SGHDT and CDR2 is YYEEEE. The CDR3: CASSLFSGREAFF. CDR3 nucleotides: TGTGCCAGCAGCTTGTTCTCTGGCCGGGAGGCTTTCTTT.

This clone was counted between two and nine times. The chain joins TRBV5-1 to TRBJ2-5, with D hard to call. In germline, CDR1 is SGHRS, CDR2 YFSETQ. Trimming stripped 0 bases from V and 3 bases from J, with 6 bases between. The CDR3 is made up of 13 amino acids. The CDR3 region has the DNA TGCGCCAGCAGCTTGGCGGTAGAAGAGACCCAGTACTTC. As protein: CASSLAVEETQYF.

This clone appeared a few times. The J gene is TRBJ1-1, the V gene TRBV2; D remains ambiguous. Trimming took off 6 bases at V and 0 bases at J, with 11 bases between the two ends. The germline V gene has CDR1 SNHLY and CDR2 FYNNEI. The CDR3 extends over 14 amino acids. CDR3 bases: TGTGCCAGCAGGTCGTCGTTTATGAACACTGAAGCTTTCTTT. Translating gives CASRSSFMNTEAFF.

This clone was seen only a few times. The chain combines TRBV11-2 with TRBJ2-4; TRBD1 matches at 8 bases. V trimming: 3 bases; J trimming: 7 bases; junction bases outside the gene matches: 8. Per germline, CDR1 SGHAT and CDR2 FQNNGV. This CDR3 contains 15 residues. As DNA, the CDR3 is TGTGCCAGCAGCTTCCGGGACAGGTTGTCGAACATTCAGTACTTC. Its protein product is CASSFRDRLSNIQYF.

The chain combines TRBV7-2 with TRBJ2-1, with 13 bases fitting TRBD2. This CDR3 comprises 14 residues. V dropped 11 bases and J dropped 9; count of bases not matched to a gene: 10. Germline V CDR1 and CDR2: SGHTA, FQGNSA. CDR3 loop: CAENPRTSGGEQFF. DNA for the CDR3: TGTGCCGAAAACCCACGGACTAGCGGGGGTGAGCAGTTCTTC.

The rearrangement joins TRBV13 to TRBJ1-2; D might be TRBD1 (6 bases). The CDR3 is made up of 16 amino acids. Germline CDR1 is PRHDT and CDR2 is FYEKMQ (reference sequence). Trimming stripped 0 bases from V and 7 bases from J, with 18 bases between. The CDR3 here is CASSLGQGPLTGGYTF. CDR3 in DNA: TGTGCCAGCAGCTTAGGACAGGGCCCGTTAACTGGTGGCTACACCTTC.

The rearrangement joins TRBV14 to TRBJ1-1; 7 bases map to TRBD1. J gave up 0 bases and V 0 bases, and 4 bases lay outside the gene matches. The CDR3 consists of 16 residues. CDR1 SGHDN and CDR2 FVKESK come from the germline V gene. CDR3 sequence: CASSQDRGTVNTEAFF. Here the CDR3 DNA reads TGTGCCAGCAGCCAAGATAGGGGGACAGTGAACACTGAAGCTTTCTTT. Using reference TRBV14 and TRBJ1-1 for the parts outside the CDR3, the full variable domain is EAGVTQFPSHSVIEKGQTVTLRCDPISGHDNLYWYRRVMGKEIKFLLHFVKESKQDESGMPNNRFLAERTGGTYSTLKVQPAELEDSGVYFCASSQDRGTVNTEAFFGQGTRLTVV.

This chain uses TRBV5-5 with TRBJ1-6; 8 bases match TRBD1. J lost 10 bases, V lost 4 bases, and 7 bases had no gene match. The germline gives CDR1 SGHKS, CDR2 YYEKEE (reference sequence). The CDR3 has 14 residues. The CDR3 DNA is TGTGCCAGCAGCCCCGACAGGGGCGTCTCACCCCTCCACTTT. As protein: CASSPDRGVSPLHF.

The rearrangement uses TRBV29-1 and TRBJ1-1; D possibly corresponds to TRBD1 (6 bases). Germline CDR1 is SQVTM and CDR2 is ANQGSEA. The length of the CDR3 is 13 residues. Trimming removed 6 bases at V and 3 bases at J, with 14 bases between. In DNA, the CDR3 is TGCAGCGTCGCTTCACAGGGTGACACTGAAGCTTTCTTT. Protein: CSVASQGDTEAFF.

This clone was seen only a few times. V gene TRBV10-3 combines with J gene TRBJ1-1, with 7 bases matching TRBD1. Trimming cost V 3 bases and J 1 base; bases outside gene matches: 2. Germline CDR1 reads ENHRY; CDR2 reads SYGVKD. CDR3 length equals 14 residues. The CDR3, as DNA: TGTGCCATCAGTGAAGGGGGCCCGAACACTGAAGCTTTCTTT. It encodes CAISEGGPNTEAFF.

The rearrangement uses TRBV6-6 and TRBJ1-3; D may be TRBD1 (6 bases). Trimming cost V 2 bases and J 4 bases, with 12 bases left between them. The CDR3 totals 15 residues. Germline CDR1 is MNHNY and CDR2 is SVGAGI (reference sequence). The CDR3 DNA reads as TGTGCCAGCAGTTACGTACAGGGTGAGGGAAACACCATATATTTT. Residues: CASSYVQGEGNTIYF.

The rearrangement uses TRBV2 and TRBJ2-7; D is unresolved. CDR3 length equals 13 residues. Germline V gene lookup returns CDR1 SNHLY and CDR2 FYNNEI. V lost 3 bases and J 0 bases, leaving 6 bases between the germline ends. The chain's CDR3 is CASSDQVSYEQYV. As DNA, the CDR3 is TGTGCCAGCAGTGACCAGGTCTCCTACGAGCAGTACGTC.

The chain combines TRBV19 with TRBJ1-2, with 9 bases identical to TRBD1. This CDR3 comprises 15 residues. V shed 4 bases, J shed 4 bases, and the junction held 7 bases outside the gene matches. Germline CDR1 and CDR2: LNHDA and SQIVND (reference sequence). Here the CDR3 DNA reads TGTGCCAGTAGTAGAACGACAGGGGGAGTCTATGGCTACACCTTC. It is translated as CASSRTTGGVYGYTF.

This clone was counted between two and nine times. V is TRBV29-1 and J is TRBJ1-1, with D uncertain. This CDR3 contains 13 residues. Germline CDR1 and CDR2: SQVTM and ANQGSEA. V was shortened by 4 bases and J by 1 base, with 10 bases between the two germline ends. The CDR3 sequence is CSVGPGGNTEAFF. The CDR3 nucleotides are TGCAGCGTTGGCCCAGGAGGGAACACTGAAGCTTTCTTT.

The V gene is TRBV19, the J gene TRBJ2-5; 8 positions match TRBD2. The CDR3 contains 18 residues. CDR1 and CDR2 (germline): LNHDA, SQIVND (reference sequence). The junction had 17 bases not matched to a gene; V was cut back by 4 bases and J by 4 bases. DNA of the CDR3: TGTGCCAGTAGTAAGGGCTTGCGGGGGGCAAGTAGTGGAGAGACCCAGTACTTC. The encoded protein is CASSKGLRGASSGETQYF.

The V gene is TRBV2, the J gene TRBJ1-2; D not resolved. V lost 4 bases and J 3 bases, leaving 12 bases between the germline ends. The CDR3 runs to 14 residues. From germline, CDR1 is SNHLY and CDR2 FYNNEI. The CDR3 DNA sequence: TGTGCCAGCAGTGGGGGAGGGTTGGACTATGGCTACACCTTC. This gives the protein CASSGGGLDYGYTF. Full variable domain (missing parts from reference TRBV2 and TRBJ1-2): EPEVTQTPSHQVTQMGQEVILRCVPISNHLYFYWYRQILGQKVEFLVSFYNNEISEKSEIFDDQFSVERPDGSNFTLKIRSTKLEDSAMYFCASSGGGLDYGYTFGSGTRLTVV.

The V call is TRBV13, the J call TRBJ1-2; 7 positions agree with TRBD1. This CDR3 region has 12 residues. With V trimmed by 5 bases and J by 6 bases, 3 bases remained unmatched. CDR1 is PRHDT, CDR2 FYEKMQ, per germline (reference sequence). CDR3 nucleotide sequence: TGTGCCAGCAGCGGGACAGTGGATGGCTACACCTTC. Translating it yields CASSGTVDGYTF.

V is TRBV6-6 and J is TRBJ2-7; D possibly corresponds to TRBD1 (6 bases). Trimming left V 5 bases short and J 4 bases short, with 12 bases between. Germline CDR1 reads MNHNY; CDR2 reads SVGAGI (reference sequence). This CDR3 has 13 amino acids. CDR3 sequence: CASSPLTGYEQYV. DNA of the CDR3: TGTGCCAGCAGTCCTCTAACAGGGTACGAGCAGTACGTC.

The V and J genes are TRBV21-1 and TRBJ2-7; TRBD1 reflects the table's D call only, with no check against the DNA. TRBV21-1 has pseudogene status. The CDR3 extends over 12 amino acids. In DNA form, the CDR3 reads TGTGCCAGCAGCAAACAGGGGGGAGAGCAGTACGTC. It encodes CASSKQGGEQYV.

As concerns this clone: The junction differs from germline at one of its ends, possibly a read error. The chain couples TRBV7-7 to TRBJ2-2; D gene ambiguous. The CDR3 spans 16 residues. Germline CDR1 SSHAT, CDR2 FNYEAQ (reference sequence). The CDR3 nucleotides read TGTGCTAGCAGCTCGAGCTCGAGCGTCACCACCGGGGAGCTGTTTTTT. Translating it yields CASSSSSSVTTGELFF.